Listed below are T cell receptor beta chains from one sample, sequenced in a study of T-cell reconstitution after alpha-beta-depleted transplantation in children. TCRdb independently ran MiXCR on the PCR reads; one entry per CDR3 protein. The profile shows about 980,000 distinct CDR3 sequences, roughly 31% of them singletons. Here the sequenced sample was PBMCs, mostly from graft donor cells, taken 360 days after TCRalphabeta/CD19-depleted stem cell transplant. The origin of the receptors is a boy in the first two years of life who had a stem cell transplant for SCID, so the T cells may come from the graft donor. CDR3s include the opening cysteine and the closing phenylalanine or tryptophan. The D gene is left open where the match is weak. Expanded clones are given a class, and other clones once, few, many or no size at all.

TGCAGTGCCAGGGACAGGTTGGGCTACGAGCAGTACTTC CSARDRLGYEQYF few TRBJ2-7 TRBD1 TRBV20-1
TGTGCCAGCTGGAGAGAGTCGGACAAACCTTCTCACGAGCAGTACTTC CASWRESDKPSHEQYF - TRBJ2-7 - TRBV21-1
TGCGCCAGCAGCCAAGGGGTGTCGTTAGGGCACGAGCAGTACTTC CASSQGVSLGHEQYF - TRBJ2-7 - TRBV4-1
TGCAGCGTTGTCGGGGGCGCCGCTAAAGAGACCCAGTACTTC CSVVGGAAKETQYF few TRBJ2-5 - TRBV29-1
TGTGCCAGCAGTTTTCGGGGAGTCGGATCCTATCAGCCCCAGCATTTT CASSFRGVGSYQPQHF few TRBJ1-5 - TRBV12-3/TRBV12-4
TGCAGTGCTAGACCCCATATAGCGGGGTCGGCAAATGAGCAGTTCTTC CSARPHIAGSANEQFF many TRBJ2-1 TRBD2 TRBV20-1
TGCAGCATCACGGAGGTTGGAGATACGCAGTATTTT CSITEVGDTQYF - TRBJ2-3 - TRBV29-1
TGTGCCAGCAGTCTCAACAGACTAGCGGGAGAATACAATGAGCAGTTCTTC CASSLNRLAGEYNEQFF few TRBJ2-1 TRBD2 TRBV7-2
TGTGCCAGCAGCCAAGAGACAGGGATCGGGCAGTTCTTC CASSQETGIGQFF - TRBJ2-1 TRBD1 TRBV14
TGTGCCAGCAGCTTGCAAGGACTAGCGGGGGCAGGGGATACGCAGTATTTT CASSLQGLAGAGDTQYF few TRBJ2-3 TRBD2 TRBV5-6
TGTGCCGTATCTAGACACCCCTACGAGCAGTACTTC CAVSRHPYEQYF - TRBJ2-7 - TRBV12-3/TRBV12-4
TGTGCCAGCAGCTTGAGGACAGGGGGCAGGAAACTGTTTTTT CASSLRTGGRKLFF - TRBJ1-4 TRBD1 TRBV13
TGTGCCAGCAGGCCACAGGGGGATTTTCAAGAGACCCAGTACTTC CASRPQGDFQETQYF many TRBJ2-5 TRBD1 TRBV28
TGTGCCAGCAGTAATTCAAAGGAGACCCAGTACTTC CASSNSKETQYF - TRBJ2-5 - TRBV12-3/TRBV12-4
TGCGCCAGCAGCCTAAGACCTTGGGAGAATGAGCAGTTCTTC CASSLRPWENEQFF - TRBJ2-1 - TRBV4-3
TGCAGCGTCGTACCCGGACTTCACACAGATACGCAGTATTTT CSVVPGLHTDTQYF once TRBJ2-3 - TRBV29-1
TGCAGCGTCGCCGGACAGGGGGCGCGTTACGAGCAGTACTTC CSVAGQGARYEQYF - TRBJ2-7 TRBD1 TRBV29-1
TGTGCCAGCAGCTTAGATGGCAGAACTTACGAGCAGTACTTC CASSLDGRTYEQYF - TRBJ2-7 - TRBV5-1